A single TCR beta chain is shown here with its context. Its antigen remains unknown. This sample is part of a study of response to subunit inactivated influenza vaccine. Whole-study findings and limits: After each seasonal influenza vaccination, few new T cells are recruited, the authors suggested.

TCRdb passed the RT-PCR reads through MiXCR, listing each CDR3 protein once. This table has fewer than 700,000 distinct CDR3 sequences, 10% to 15% appearing once. The TCR comes from a man aged 45-65 years who received an inactivated influenza vaccine. Sequences were derived from PBMCs from blood, sampled 45 days after vaccination.

The chain's CDR3 is CSARDRKLAGNEQFF. The CDR3 DNA follows: TGCAGTGCTAGAGATCGCAAACTAGCGGGCAATGAGCAGTTCTTC. The chain recombines TRBV20-1 with TRBJ2-1; 9 bases are shared with TRBD2. The CDR3 extends over 15 amino acids. Germline CDR1 and CDR2: DFQATT and SNEGSKA (reference sequence). The trim removed 0 bases at V and 6 bases at J, leaving 6 bases unmatched.